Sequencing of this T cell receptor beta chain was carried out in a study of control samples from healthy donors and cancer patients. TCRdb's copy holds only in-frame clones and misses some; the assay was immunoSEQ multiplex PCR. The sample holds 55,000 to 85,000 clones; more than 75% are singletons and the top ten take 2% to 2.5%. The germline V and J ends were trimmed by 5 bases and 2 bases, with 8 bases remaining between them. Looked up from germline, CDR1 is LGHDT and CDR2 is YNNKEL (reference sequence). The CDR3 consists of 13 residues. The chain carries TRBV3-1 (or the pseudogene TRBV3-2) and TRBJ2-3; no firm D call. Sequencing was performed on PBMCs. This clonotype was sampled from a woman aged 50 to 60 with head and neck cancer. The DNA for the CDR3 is TGTGCCAGCAGCAGGGTTTACACAGATACGCAGTATTTT. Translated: CASSRVYTDTQYF.